This T cell receptor (beta chain) originates from a study of human T cells and chemical hapten exposure. Study context: It was small differences in pooled library volume that mainly caused per-sample TCR yields to vary.

The germline V gene encodes CDR1 DFQATT and CDR2 SNEGSKA (reference sequence). The CDR3 is 13 amino acids. The V gene end was trimmed by 6 bases and the J gene end by 2 bases; junction bases not matched to a gene: 4. TCRdb fed the 5' RACE reads into MiXCR, producing one record per CDR3 protein. This table holds 110,000 or so distinct CDR3 sequences, roughly a fifth found once. RNA extraction used unfractionated whole blood as the source of total RNA. The chain couples TRBV20-1 to TRBJ2-3; 8 nucleotides line up with TRBD1. This clonotype was obtained from a human donor in good health. This CDR3 is CSARTGITDTQYF. CDR3 DNA sequence: TGCAGTGCCAGGACAGGGATCACAGATACGCAGTATTTT.